This T cell receptor beta chain was profiled in a study of blood T cell repertoires in COVID-19. Study-wide context: Collection of acute and convalescent COVID-19 samples took place in the United States, Italy and Spain. The analysed material was cDNA or gDNA that came from T cells, B-cell-depleted T cells, or PBMCs.

The CDR3 has 17 amino acids. J was trimmed by 7 bases and V by 1 base; bases with no gene match: 8. Per germline, CDR1 LGHNA and CDR2 YNFKEQ. As originally analysed: Amplification of reference gene primers was used by the study to estimate nucleated cell counts. Clones were read by immunoSEQ multiplex PCR, and TCRdb kept only the in-frame ones, dropping some. For V, J and clone size, that table is used; D and trimming come from the DNA. Among around 130,000 clones, approximately 86% were seen once, and the ten largest hold approximately 20%. The sequenced sample consisted of peripheral blood. This clonotype was sampled from a woman aged 45-65 years who had recovered from COVID-19. V gene TRBV4-2 combines with J gene TRBJ1-6, with TRBD1 matching 9 bases. The CDR3: CASSQGLRDRVNSPLHF. The CDR3 nucleotides are TGTGCCAGCAGCCAAGGCCTCCGGGACAGGGTAAATTCACCCCTCCACTTT.